This T cell receptor (beta chain) was observed in a study of cytomegalovirus exposure and HLA in healthy donors. Across the whole study: Unique TCRs from HLA-typed donors, 70 million to 85 million of them, were held in an early data release.

Comment on this clone: What it binds is unknown.

Trimming shortened V by 4 bases and J by 2 bases, and 14 bases separated the two germline ends. Germline assignment: CDR1 MNHEY and CDR2 SMNVEV (reference sequence). CDR3 length equals 15 residues. The PCR used 60 Vbeta and 13 Jbeta primers. Sequencing used immunoSEQ multiplex PCR; TCRdb keeps in-frame clones, though not all of them. In the table there are about 160,000 clones, about 64% of which are singletons. Study-level results: TCR beta sequences reportedly predicted most subjects' HLA-A and HLA-B alleles accurately. The study flagged some 170 TCR beta chains as cytomegalovirus-associated.

Sequences were obtained from PBMCs. The TCR originated in a man aged 50-60 years in good health and CMV-seronegative. V and J are TRBV27 and TRBJ1-1; D is perhaps TRBD1 (6 bases). In DNA form, the CDR3 reads TGTGCCAGCAGTTCACAGGGTTTGTTAAACACTGAAGCTTTCTTT. This gives the protein CASSSQGLLNTEAFF.